This TCR beta chain was recovered during a study of beta chain features in type 1 diabetes. General observations from the study: Insertion counts at VDJ junctions were lower in type 1 diabetes patients, who also showed more deletions there.

Looked up from germline, CDR1 is SGHTA and CDR2 is FQGTGA. With 4 bases clipped from V and 5 bases from J, the junction kept 8 bases outside the gene matches. CDR3 length equals 16 residues. CD45RO/CCR7/CD25/CD127/CD95/CD27 sorting isolated CD4+ naive, central memory, regulatory and stem cell-like memory cells. Investigators reverse transcribed all isolated RNA, so they sequenced expressed TCRB transcripts. Per sample, stem cell-like memory T cell libraries averaged around 950,000 reads. Clones were read by immunoSEQ multiplex PCR, and TCRdb kept only the in-frame ones, dropping some. The sample shows approximately 18,000 clones, about 50% of them seen only once. Remarks on this clone: Its antigen is unknown.

The source is a man between 18 and 35 years old in good health. Sequencing was done on a sample of stem cell memory CD4+ T cells from blood. The rearrangement links TRBV7-3 to TRBJ2-5, with 12 nucleotides matching TRBD2. CDR3 amino acids: CASSSGLAGRGETQYF. CDR3 nucleotides: TGTGCCAGCAGCTCTGGACTAGCGGGGAGAGGGGAGACCCAGTACTTC.